This T cell receptor (beta chain) stems from a study of blood T cell repertoires in COVID-19. Turning to the study itself: Some COVID-19 samples were acute and others convalescent; all came from the United States, Italy and Spain. T cells, B-cell-depleted T cells, or PBMCs supplied cDNA or gDNA.

J was trimmed by 5 bases and V by 1 base; bases with no gene match: 4. This CDR3 has 16 residues. Germline V CDR1 and CDR2: LGHDT, YNNKEL (reference sequence). Under the authors' procedure: Cell counts per sample came from amplifying reference gene primers. Data came from immunoSEQ multiplex PCR; TCRdb stores just in-frame clones and leaves some out. The V and J calls and clone size come from that table; D and trimming were worked out from the DNA. Counted here are 400,000 to 550,000 clones, 75% to 90% occurring once; the ten biggest clones make up about 4.3%. Specimen: peripheral blood. This chain joins TRBV3-1 (or the pseudogene TRBV3-2) and TRBJ1-6; 8 positions match TRBD1. The TCR was taken from a young woman with acute or convalescent COVID-19. CDR3 loop: CASSQGAGGHNSPLHF. DNA for the CDR3: TGTGCCAGCAGCCAAGGTGCAGGGGGCCATAATTCACCCCTCCACTTT.